The sequence of this T cell receptor beta chain was determined in a study of cytomegalovirus exposure and HLA in healthy donors. Germline trimming cut 4 bases from V and 2 bases from J; bases unmatched to any gene: 5. Germline lookup yields CDR1 SGHTA and CDR2 FQGNSA. The CDR3 covers 16 residues. The PCR made use of 60 Vbeta and 13 Jbeta primers. Only in-frame clones appear in the TCRdb table, and some are missing; sequencing was by immunoSEQ multiplex PCR. The sample has around 130,000 clones, approximately 67% seen once. Source material: PBMCs. The rearrangement uses TRBV7-2 and TRBJ2-1; the match to TRBD2 covers 10 bases. The TCR sequence derives from a young man in good health and CMV-seronegative. The CDR3 DNA sequence: TGTGCCAGCAGCTCCTTCGGACTAGCGGCCTACAATGAGCAGTTCTTC. It translates to CASSSFGLAAYNEQFF.